This T cell receptor (beta chain) was identified during a study of blood T cell repertoires in COVID-19. The length of the CDR3 is 14 residues. Trimming left V 1 base short and J 6 bases short, with 13 bases between. Germline lookup yields CDR1 LGHDT and CDR2 YNNKEL (reference sequence). Repertoires were generated with immunoSEQ multiplex PCR, while TCRdb's copy carries only in-frame clones and drops some. This sample carries around 190,000 clones, roughly 85% of them seen once, and the ten largest clones take 7.5% to 9.5%. The sequence came from a woman aged 55-75 years with acute or convalescent COVID-19. The V gene is TRBV3-1 (or the pseudogene TRBV3-2), the J gene TRBJ2-7; weak D call: TRBD1 (5 bases). The sequencing input was peripheral blood. CDR3 amino acids: CASSQGGSLSEQYF. CDR3 nucleotides: TGTGCCAGCAGCCAAGGGGGCAGCCTCTCCGAGCAGTACTTC.